This T cell receptor beta chain appears in the sequencing data of a study of blood T cells in healthy people across ages. With 3 bases removed from V and 0 bases from J, the gap between germline ends came to 14 bases. Germline assignment: CDR1 SGDLS and CDR2 YYNGEE. The CDR3 has 16 residues. For the second PCR, which ran for roughly 7 to 11 cycles, a sample-barcoded 5' primer and a J-beta primer mix were used. TCRdb processed the 5' RACE reads anew with MiXCR; each CDR3 protein has one entry. The sample has approximately 730,000 distinct CDR3 sequences; roughly 41% are singletons. The sequence came from an older woman in good health. V is TRBV9 and J is TRBJ2-3; maybe TRBD1 (6 bases). What was sequenced was blood. CDR3 coding DNA: TGTGCCAGCAGCGCTCAACAGGGATCTAGCACAGATACGCAGTATTTT. It is translated as CASSAQQGSSTDTQYF.